What follows describes a single TCR beta chain. In the same sample, other DNA sequences code for this CDR3. This record belongs to a study of T cell responses to AZD1222 COVID-19 vaccine. Germline CDR1 reads MNHEY; CDR2 reads SVGEGT. The CDR3 loop spans 12 amino acids. Trimming removed 6 bases from V and 2 bases from J, with 4 bases in between. Some clones are missing from TCRdb's copy, which holds only in-frame ones; the method was immunoSEQ multiplex PCR. The sample comprises roughly 180,000 clones, 91% of which are singletons, and around 1.8% rests with the top ten. The receptor comes from an adult in good health. J is TRBJ2-2 and V is TRBV6-2 or TRBV6-3; no clear D gene. The sample here was peripheral blood, taken on day 0 of AZD1222 vaccination. The CDR3 sequence is CASSRNTGELFF. The DNA for the CDR3 is TGTGCCAGCAGCCGCAACACCGGGGAGCTGTTTTTT.